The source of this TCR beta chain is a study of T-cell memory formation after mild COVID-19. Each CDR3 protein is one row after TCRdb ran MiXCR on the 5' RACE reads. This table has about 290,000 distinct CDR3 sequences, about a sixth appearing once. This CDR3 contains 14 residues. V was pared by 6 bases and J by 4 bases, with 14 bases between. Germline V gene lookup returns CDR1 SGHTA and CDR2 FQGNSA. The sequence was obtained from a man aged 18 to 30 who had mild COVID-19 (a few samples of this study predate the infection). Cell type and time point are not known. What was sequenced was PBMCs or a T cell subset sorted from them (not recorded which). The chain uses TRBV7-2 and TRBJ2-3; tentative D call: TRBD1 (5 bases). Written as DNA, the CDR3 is TGTGCCAGCAGATCCTGGGGCGCTGCAGATACGCAGTATTTT. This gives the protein CASRSWGAADTQYF.